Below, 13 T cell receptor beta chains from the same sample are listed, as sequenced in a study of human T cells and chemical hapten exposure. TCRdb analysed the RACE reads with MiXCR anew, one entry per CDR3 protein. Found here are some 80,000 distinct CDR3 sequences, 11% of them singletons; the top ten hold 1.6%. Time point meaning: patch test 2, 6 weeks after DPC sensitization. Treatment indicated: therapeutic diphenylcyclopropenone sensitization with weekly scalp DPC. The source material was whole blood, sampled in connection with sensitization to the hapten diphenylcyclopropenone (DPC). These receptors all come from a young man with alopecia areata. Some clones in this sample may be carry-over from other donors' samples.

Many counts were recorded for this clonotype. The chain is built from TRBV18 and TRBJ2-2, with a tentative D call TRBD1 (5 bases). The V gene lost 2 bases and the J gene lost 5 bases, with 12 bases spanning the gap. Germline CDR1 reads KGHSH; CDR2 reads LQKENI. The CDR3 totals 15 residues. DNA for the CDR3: TGTGCCAGCTCACCAATGGGGCGTGGGACCGGGGAGCTGTTTTTT. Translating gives CASSPMGRGTGELFF.

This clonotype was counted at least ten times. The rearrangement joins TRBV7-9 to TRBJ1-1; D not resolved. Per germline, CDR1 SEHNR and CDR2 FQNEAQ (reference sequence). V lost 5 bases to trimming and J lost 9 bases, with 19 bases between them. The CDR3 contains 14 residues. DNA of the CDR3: TGTGCCAGCAGCCTGACACTAGGAGTGGAAAAAGCTTTCTTT. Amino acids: CASSLTLGVEKAFF.

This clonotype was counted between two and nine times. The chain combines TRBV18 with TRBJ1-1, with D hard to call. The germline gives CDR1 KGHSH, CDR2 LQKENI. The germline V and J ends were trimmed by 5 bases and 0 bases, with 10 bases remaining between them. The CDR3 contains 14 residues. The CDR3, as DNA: TGTGCCAGCTCAACTGACACGATGAACACTGAAGCTTTCTTT. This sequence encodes CASSTDTMNTEAFF.

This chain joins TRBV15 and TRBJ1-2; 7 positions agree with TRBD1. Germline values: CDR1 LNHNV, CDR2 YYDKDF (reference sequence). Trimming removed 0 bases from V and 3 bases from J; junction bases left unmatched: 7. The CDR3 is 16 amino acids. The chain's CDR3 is CATSRDFTDRHYGYTF. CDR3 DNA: TGTGCCACCAGCAGAGATTTCACGGACAGGCACTATGGCTACACCTTC.

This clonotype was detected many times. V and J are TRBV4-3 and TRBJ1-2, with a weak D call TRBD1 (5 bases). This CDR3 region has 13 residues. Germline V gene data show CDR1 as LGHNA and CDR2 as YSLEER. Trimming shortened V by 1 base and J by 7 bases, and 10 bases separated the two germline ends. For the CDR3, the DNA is TGCGCCAGCAGCCAAGGACAGAATGGTGGCTACACCTTC. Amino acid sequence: CASSQGQNGGYTF.

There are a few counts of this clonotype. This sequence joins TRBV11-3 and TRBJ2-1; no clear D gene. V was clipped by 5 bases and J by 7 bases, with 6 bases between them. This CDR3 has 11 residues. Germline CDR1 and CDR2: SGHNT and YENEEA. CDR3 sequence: CASSRDNEQFF. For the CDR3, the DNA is TGTGCCAGCAGCCGAGATAATGAGCAGTTCTTC. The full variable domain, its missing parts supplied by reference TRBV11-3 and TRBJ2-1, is EAGVVQSPRYKIIEKKQPVAFWCNPISGHNTLYWYLQNLGQGPELLIRYENEEAVDDSQLPKDRFSAERLKGVDSTLKIQPAELGDSAVYLCASSRDNEQFFGPGTRLTVL.

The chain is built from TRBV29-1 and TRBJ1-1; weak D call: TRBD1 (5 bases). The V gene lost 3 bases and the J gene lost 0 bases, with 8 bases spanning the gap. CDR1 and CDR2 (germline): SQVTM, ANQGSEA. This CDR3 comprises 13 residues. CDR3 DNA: TGCAGCGTTGAGGGGCGCATGAACACTGAAGCTTTCTTT. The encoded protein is CSVEGRMNTEAFF.

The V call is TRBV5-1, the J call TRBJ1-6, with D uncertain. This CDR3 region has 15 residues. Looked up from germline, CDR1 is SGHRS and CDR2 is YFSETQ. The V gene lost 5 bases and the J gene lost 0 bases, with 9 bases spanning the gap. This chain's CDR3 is CASSSRSSYNSPLHF. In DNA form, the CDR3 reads TGCGCCAGCAGTTCCCGGAGCTCCTATAATTCACCCCTCCACTTT.

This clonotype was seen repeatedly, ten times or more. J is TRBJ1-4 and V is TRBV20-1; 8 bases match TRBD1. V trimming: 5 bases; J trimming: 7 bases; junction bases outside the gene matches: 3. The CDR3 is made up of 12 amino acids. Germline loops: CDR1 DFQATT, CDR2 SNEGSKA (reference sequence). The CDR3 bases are TGCAGTGCTTCCACAGGGGGTGAAAAACTGTTTTTT. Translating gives CSASTGGEKLFF.

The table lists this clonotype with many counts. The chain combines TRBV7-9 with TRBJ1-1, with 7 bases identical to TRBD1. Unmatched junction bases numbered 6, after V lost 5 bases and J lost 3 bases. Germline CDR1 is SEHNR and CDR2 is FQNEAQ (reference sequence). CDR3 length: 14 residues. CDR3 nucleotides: TGTGCCAGCAGCCATCGAACAGGGGACACTGAAGCTTTCTTT. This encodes CASSHRTGDTEAFF. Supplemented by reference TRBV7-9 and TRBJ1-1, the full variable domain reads DTGVSQNPRHKITKRGQNVTFRCDPISEHNRLYWYRQTLGQGPEFLTYFQNEAQLEKSRLLSDRFSAERPKGSFSTLEIQRTEQGDSAMYLCASSHRTGDTEAFFGQGTRLTVV.

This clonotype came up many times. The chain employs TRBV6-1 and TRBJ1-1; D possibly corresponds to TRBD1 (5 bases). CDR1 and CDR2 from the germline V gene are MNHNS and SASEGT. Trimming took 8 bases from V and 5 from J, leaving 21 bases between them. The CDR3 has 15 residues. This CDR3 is CASGEGTHLGTEAFF. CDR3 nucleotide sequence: TGTGCCAGCGGAGAAGGGACTCACTTAGGGACTGAAGCTTTCTTT.

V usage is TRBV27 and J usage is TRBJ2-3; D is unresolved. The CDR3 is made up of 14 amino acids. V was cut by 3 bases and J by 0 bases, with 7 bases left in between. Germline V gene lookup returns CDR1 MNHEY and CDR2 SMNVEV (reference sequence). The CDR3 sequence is CASSFVGSTDTQYF. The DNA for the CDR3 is TGTGCCAGCAGTTTCGTGGGAAGCACAGATACGCAGTATTTT.

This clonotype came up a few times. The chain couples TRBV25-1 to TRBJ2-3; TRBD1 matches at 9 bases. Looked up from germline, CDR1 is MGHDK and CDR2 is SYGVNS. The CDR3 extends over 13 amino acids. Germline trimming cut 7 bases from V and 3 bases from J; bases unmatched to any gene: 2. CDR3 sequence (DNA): TGTGCCAGCACACAGGGGGCGACAGATACGCAGTATTTT. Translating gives CASTQGATDTQYF.